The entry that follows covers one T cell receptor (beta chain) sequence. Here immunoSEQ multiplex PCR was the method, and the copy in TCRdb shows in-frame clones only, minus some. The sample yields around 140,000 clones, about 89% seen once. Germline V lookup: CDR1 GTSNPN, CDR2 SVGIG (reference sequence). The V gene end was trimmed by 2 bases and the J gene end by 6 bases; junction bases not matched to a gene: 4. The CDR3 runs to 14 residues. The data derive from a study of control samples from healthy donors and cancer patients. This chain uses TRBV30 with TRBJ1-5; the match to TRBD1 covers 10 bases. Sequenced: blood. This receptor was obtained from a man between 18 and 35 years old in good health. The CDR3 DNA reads TGTGCCTGGAGTACGGGACAGGGGAGTCAGCCCCAGCATTTT. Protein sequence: CAWSTGQGSQPQHF.